Shown below are 30 T cell receptor beta chains from a single sample sequenced in a study of T cells in women clearing cervical HPV infection (dated by TCRdb to the late 2010s). Library preparation used the immunoSEQ multiplex PCR assay. The table was pulled from immuneACCESS by TCRdb, which kept in-frame rearrangements only. Such tables lose some clones; where checked, under half of the loss comes from unresolved V genes, and the rest has no known cause. This sample's table carries about 30,000 clones. The ten top clones hold approximately 1.5% of the sample. The sample taken for sequencing was blood buffy coat. The receptors were gathered from a woman between 18 and 70 years old with a cervical HPV16 infection that either progressed to CIN3+ or cleared (not recorded which).

Concerning this clone: With the read ending 3 residues before the CDR3 end, the germline J gene is used to fill in that end. The chain couples TRBV2 to TRBJ2-3; 8 bases match TRBD1. Germline assignment: CDR1 SNHLY and CDR2 FYNNEI. CDR3 length: 14 amino acids. Unmatched junction bases numbered 8, after V lost 7 bases and J lost 5 bases. The CDR3 region is CASKEDRVKDTQYF. CDR3 DNA, as far as it was read: TGTGCCAGCAAGGAGGACAGGGTGAAAGATACG. The full variable domain, in which reference TRBV2 and TRBJ2-3 provide the parts outside the CDR3, is EPEVTQTPSHQVTQMGQEVILRCVPISNHLYFYWYRQILGQKVEFLVSFYNNEISEKSEIFDDQFSVERPDGSNFTLKIRSTKLEDSAMYFCASKEDRVKDTQYFGPGTRLTVL.

On this clone: The sequenced fragment ends 3 residues before the CDR3 boundary, so the rest is inferred from the germline J gene. The V gene is TRBV7-9, the J gene TRBJ1-2; 7 nucleotides agree with TRBD1. V was clipped by 5 bases and J by 1 base; unmatched bases: 7. The CDR3 totals 15 residues. CDR1 and CDR2 (germline): SEHNR, FQNEAQ (reference sequence). CDR3 in amino acids: CASSLTGMNNYGYTF. The CDR3 bases that were read are TGTGCCAGCAGCCTGACAGGGATGAATAACTATGGC.

To note about this clone: The sequenced fragment ends 3 residues before the CDR3 boundary, so the rest is inferred from the germline J gene. This chain joins TRBV2 and TRBJ1-4; D is ambiguous. Germline assignment: CDR1 SNHLY and CDR2 FYNNEI. This CDR3 has 13 residues. CDR3 sequence: CASGPDYNSPLFF. The covered CDR3 bases are TGTGCCAGCGGTCCAGACTATAATTCACCA.

On this clone: The read terminates 3 residues before the CDR3 end, so the remaining end is supplied by the germline J gene. The chain carries TRBV2 and TRBJ2-3; the match to TRBD1 covers 8 bases. The CDR3 runs 12 residues. The trim removed 6 bases at V and 8 bases at J, leaving 4 bases unmatched. Germline assignment: CDR1 SNHLY and CDR2 FYNNEI. This chain's CDR3 is CASRDRVGTQYF. The covered CDR3 bases are TGTGCCAGCAGGGACAGGGTCGGTACG.

About this clone itself: The read is 3 residues too short to cover the CDR3 end, so that end is filled in from the germline J gene. The chain combines TRBV7-6 with TRBJ1-3; no definite D call. The germline gives CDR1 SGHVS, CDR2 FNYEAQ. Deletions cut 4 bases from V and 0 bases from J, with 4 bases between. CDR3 size: 13 residues. CDR3 DNA (partial): TGTGCCAGCAGCTCCTACTCTGGAAACACC. Encoded protein: CASSSYSGNT. The CDR3, in full, reads CASSSYSGNTIYF. The full variable domain, in which reference TRBV7-6 and TRBJ1-3 provide the parts outside the CDR3, is GAGVSQSPRYKVTKRGQDVALRCDPISGHVSLYWYRQALGQGPEFLTYFNYEAQQDKSGLPNDRFSAERPEGSISTLTIQRTEQRDSAMYRCASSSYSGNTIYFGEGSWLTVV.

About this clone itself: The CDR3 end lies 3 residues beyond the end of the read and is filled in from the germline J gene. The gene calls are TRBV19 and TRBJ1-5, with 9 bases identical to TRBD1. The CDR3 is made up of 15 amino acids. CDR1 LNHDA and CDR2 SQIVND come from the germline V gene (reference sequence). The V and J ends lost 7 bases and 4 bases, in that order; junction bases with no gene match: 8. The part of the CDR3 DNA that was read is TGTGCCAGTAAGGGAACAGGGGGCCGGAATCAGCCC. Residues: CASKGTGGRNQP. In full, the CDR3 reads CASKGTGGRNQPQHF.

A remark on this clone: The read stops 3 residues short of the end of the CDR3; the missing end is completed from the germline J gene. The rearrangement links TRBV2 to TRBJ2-5; no clear D gene. With 6 bases removed from V and 4 bases from J, the gap between germline ends came to 12 bases. CDR1 and CDR2 (germline): SNHLY, FYNNEI. The CDR3 totals 13 residues. CDR3 DNA (partial): TGTGCCAGCAGCGTTCTAGAAGGAGAGACC. Protein: CASSVLEGET. The whole CDR3 protein reads CASSVLEGETQYF.

Incomplete CDR3 DNA: TGTGCCAGCAGCTACGGGACAGGTCACGAC. This translates into CASSYGTGHD. The whole CDR3 reads CASSYGTGHDYTF. The V call is TRBV7-9, the J call TRBJ1-2; 8 positions match TRBD1. The CDR3 is cut off 3 residues early in the read; its end comes from the germline J gene. Germline assignment: CDR1 SEHNR and CDR2 FQNEAQ (reference sequence). CDR3 size: 13 residues.

For this clone: The read falls 3 residues short of the CDR3 end, and the missing part is taken from the germline J gene. This chain uses TRBV18 with TRBJ1-2; D perhaps matches TRBD1 (5 bases). This CDR3 has 12 residues. CDR1 KGHSH and CDR2 LQKENI come from the germline V gene. CDR3 in amino acids: CASSQGPGDYTF. Incomplete CDR3 DNA: TGTGCCAGCTCACAGGGGCCCGGCGAC.

Details on this clone: The read comes to an end 3 residues before the CDR3 does, leaving the germline J gene to fill in the end. The chain uses TRBV18 and TRBJ2-7; TRBD2 might be the D (6 bases). The CDR3 length is 17 residues. V lost 3 bases, J lost 0 bases, and 18 bases lay in between. The V gene's germline CDR1 is KGHSH and CDR2 LQKENI. The CDR3 spells CASSPRTGGINSYEQYF. CDR3 DNA, as far as it was read: TGTGCCAGCTCACCTCGCACTGGCGGGATTAACTCCTACGAG.

In regard to this clone: The read halts 3 residues ahead of the CDR3 end, with the missing end drawn from the germline J gene. The J gene is TRBJ1-2, the V gene TRBV6-2 or TRBV6-3; D gene uncertain. Germline V lookup: CDR1 MNHEY, CDR2 SVGEGT. The length of the CDR3 is 13 residues. CDR3 DNA, as far as it was read: TGTGCCAGCAGTTATTCGGGTACCTACGAC. Its translation: CASSYSGTYD. The CDR3, in full, reads CASSYSGTYDYTF.

A word on this clone: The read ends 3 residues before the CDR3 terminus; that terminus is restored from the germline J gene. This rearrangement joins TRBV7-9 to TRBJ2-5; 7 bases are shared with TRBD1. Trimming took 5 bases from V and 1 from J; bases not matched to a gene: 7. Germline loops: CDR1 SEHNR, CDR2 FQNEAQ (reference sequence). The CDR3 loop spans 15 amino acids. CDR3: CASSPGGIFQETQYF. The sequenced part of the CDR3 DNA is TGTGCCAGCAGCCCAGGGGGTATATTCCAAGAGACC.

Worth noting for this clone: The CDR3 goes on 3 residues after the read ends, and that part is filled in from the germline J gene. V usage is TRBV18 and J usage is TRBJ1-3; tentative D call: TRBD1 (6 bases). Per the germline V gene, CDR1 is KGHSH and CDR2 is LQKENI. This CDR3 contains 14 residues. Trimming left V 6 bases short and J 4 bases short, with 13 bases between. The CDR3 sequence: CASSSGDNGNTIYF. CDR3 DNA (partial): TGTGCCAGCTCGTCAGGGGATAACGGAAACACC.

Worth noting for this clone: The read gets to within 3 residues of the CDR3 end, and the germline J gene fills in the rest. The chain couples TRBV7-3 to TRBJ2-2, with TRBD2 matching over 7 bases. This CDR3 spans 17 amino acids. Germline CDR1 and CDR2: SGHTA and FQGTGA. Losses at the gene ends were 5 bases for V and 6 bases for J; bases not matched to a gene: 15. Incomplete CDR3 DNA: TGTGCCAGCAGCCGGAGCGGGGCCCGGGAAGAGTCCGGGGAG. Protein sequence: CASSRSGAREESGE. Given in full, the CDR3 is CASSRSGAREESGELFF.

Concerning this clone itself: The missing CDR3 end, 3 residues past where the read stops, is filled in from the germline J gene. This sequence joins TRBV10-3 and TRBJ2-7; D possibly corresponds to TRBD1 (5 bases). Looked up from germline, CDR1 is ENHRY and CDR2 is SYGVKD. There are 14 residues in the CDR3. V was trimmed by 0 bases and J by 6 bases, leaving 12 bases between them. Partial CDR3 DNA: TGTGCCATCAGTGAGTCGCAGACAGCTATCGAG. It translates to CAISESQTAIE. The full CDR3 protein reads CAISESQTAIEQYF.

About this clone itself: The read comes to an end 3 residues before the CDR3 does, leaving the germline J gene to fill in the end. The V call is TRBV11-2, the J call TRBJ2-5; 7 nucleotides line up with TRBD1. V lost 2 bases, J lost 3 bases, and 6 bases stayed unmatched. Germline lookup yields CDR1 SGHAT and CDR2 FQNNGV. The CDR3 loop spans 15 amino acids. The CDR3 DNA, read in part, is TGTGCCAGCAGCTTATCCGGGACAGAAGAAGAGACC. This sequence encodes CASSLSGTEEET. The whole CDR3 protein is CASSLSGTEEETQYF.

A note on this clone: Coverage ceases 3 residues before the CDR3 finishes, and the germline J gene fills in the end. The J gene is TRBJ2-1, the V gene TRBV2; TRBD1 is a possible D gene (5 bases). Trimming cost V 1 base and J 7 bases, with 8 bases left between them. The germline V gene has CDR1 SNHLY and CDR2 FYNNEI. CDR3 length equals 13 residues. CDR3 DNA (partial): TGTGCCAGCAGTGAAGGATACAGGAATGAG. It is translated as CASSEGYRNE. The whole CDR3 protein is CASSEGYRNEQFF.

As for this clone: With the read ending 3 residues before the CDR3 end, the germline J gene is used to fill in that end. The V call is TRBV7-3, the J call TRBJ1-2; D is perhaps TRBD1 (5 bases). The germline gives CDR1 SGHTA, CDR2 FQGTGA. This CDR3 has 13 residues. V lost 3 bases to trimming and J lost 7 bases, with 12 bases between them. The CDR3 loop is CASSLGDGGGYTF. CDR3 DNA (partial): TGTGCCAGCAGCTTGGGGGACGGGGGTGGC.

Turning to this clone: The CDR3 end falls 3 residues outside the read, so it is completed with the germline J gene. Distinct nucleotide sequences in the sample also encode this CDR3. The chain carries TRBV19 and TRBJ2-5; 8 bases are shared with TRBD2. CDR3 size: 13 residues. From germline, CDR1 is LNHDA and CDR2 SQIVND (reference sequence). With V trimmed by 7 bases and J by 5 bases, 6 bases remained unmatched. The part of the CDR3 DNA that was read is TGTGCCAGTACGGGGGGGCGGGGGGAGACC. Encoded protein: CASTGGRGET. The entire CDR3 reads CASTGGRGETQYF.

About this clone itself: The read stops 3 residues short of the end of the CDR3; the missing end is completed from the germline J gene. The chain links TRBV5-1 to TRBJ2-5; 8 positions match TRBD2. The CDR3 has 15 amino acids. The germline CDR1 and CDR2 sequences are SGHRS and YFSETQ. The trim removed 5 bases at V and 1 base at J, leaving 7 bases unmatched. The part of the CDR3 DNA that was read is TGCGCCAGCAGGGGAGCGGGAGCGATCCAAGAGACC. Protein product: CASRGAGAIQET. The full CDR3 protein reads CASRGAGAIQETQYF.

About this clone itself: The CDR3 goes on 3 residues after the read ends, and that part is filled in from the germline J gene. This sample includes further DNA sequences coding for the same CDR3. The chain couples TRBV19 to TRBJ1-5; TRBD1 aligns across 9 bases. CDR3 size: 16 residues. Germline V lookup: CDR1 LNHDA, CDR2 SQIVND (reference sequence). The V segment lost 6 bases and the J segment 5 bases; nucleotides outside the gene matches: 11. The CDR3 DNA, read in part, is TGTGCCAGTAGAGGGGGACAGGGACTTGGTCATCAGCCC. Amino acids: CASRGGQGLGHQP. From start to end, the CDR3 is CASRGGQGLGHQPQHF.

As to this clone: The read is 3 residues too short to cover the CDR3 end, so that end is filled in from the germline J gene. The chain recombines TRBV18 with TRBJ2-7; 9 bases match TRBD1. This CDR3 contains 15 residues. Germline values: CDR1 KGHSH, CDR2 LQKENI. Trimming took 3 bases from V and 4 from J; bases not matched to a gene: 7. The CDR3 spells CASSPVGQGSYEQYF. The CDR3 DNA, read in part, is TGTGCCAGCTCACCCGTGGGACAGGGAAGTTACGAG.

This clone registers medium-sized by frequency. The CDR3 goes on 3 residues after the read ends, and that part is filled in from the germline J gene. The V gene is TRBV10-3, the J gene TRBJ2-3; 9 bases fit TRBD2. The CDR3 sequence is 14 residues long. The V segment lost 3 bases and the J segment 5 bases; nucleotides outside the gene matches: 3. Germline assignment: CDR1 ENHRY and CDR2 SYGVKD. This CDR3 is CAISDRGREDTQYF. The sequenced CDR3 bases are TGTGCCATCAGTGATCGCGGGAGGGAAGATACG.

Details on this clone: The observed sequence ends 3 residues before the CDR3 terminus, with the missing tail filled in from the germline J gene. The chain links TRBV2 to TRBJ2-3, with D tentatively TRBD2 (6 bases). CDR3 length equals 12 residues. Germline V gene lookup returns CDR1 SNHLY and CDR2 FYNNEI. This chain's CDR3 is CASGGLQETQYF. CDR3 DNA (partial): TGTGCCAGCGGGGGGTTGCAAGAGACG. The full variable domain, rest sourced from reference TRBV2 and TRBJ2-3, is EPEVTQTPSHQVTQMGQEVILRCVPISNHLYFYWYRQILGQKVEFLVSFYNNEISEKSEIFDDQFSVERPDGSNFTLKIRSTKLEDSAMYFCASGGLQETQYFGPGTRLTVL.

As concerns this clone: The sequence runs out 3 residues before the end of the CDR3; the remainder is reconstructed from the germline J gene. V usage is TRBV30 and J usage is TRBJ2-3; 8 nucleotides match TRBD2. This CDR3 has 17 amino acids. Germline loops: CDR1 GTSNPN, CDR2 SVGIG (reference sequence). Trimming at V came to 2 bases and at J to 0 bases, leaving 10 bases not matched to a gene. The CDR3 sequence: CAWSRRGAYSSTDTQYF. CDR3 DNA (partial): TGTGCCTGGAGTCGGCGGGGGGCCTACTCTAGCACAGATACG. Supplemented by reference TRBV30 and TRBJ2-3, the full variable domain reads SQTIHQWPATLVQPVGSPLSLECTVEGTSNPNLYWYRQAAGRGLQLLFYSVGIGQISSEVPQNLSASRPQDRQFILSSKKLLLSDSGFYLCAWSRRGAYSSTDTQYFGPGTRLTVL.

Note on this clone: The read falls 3 residues short of the CDR3 end, and the missing part is taken from the germline J gene. J is TRBJ2-7 and V is TRBV20-1, with 7 positions matching TRBD2. There are 14 residues in the CDR3. The J segment lost 4 bases and the V segment lost 5 bases, leaving 11 bases of the junction unmatched. Germline V gene data show CDR1 as DFQATT and CDR2 as SNEGSKA (reference sequence). The covered CDR3 bases are TGCAGTGCTTTTCCCATAGCGGGTCCGTACGAG. Protein sequence: CSAFPIAGPYE. The full CDR3 is CSAFPIAGPYEQYF.

On this clone itself: With the read ending 3 residues before the CDR3 end, the germline J gene is used to fill in that end. This rearrangement joins TRBV20-1 to TRBJ2-3; 7 nucleotides align to TRBD1. V was pared by 6 bases and J by 4 bases, with 19 bases of the junction left unmatched. This CDR3 is built from 17 residues. Per germline, CDR1 DFQATT and CDR2 SNEGSKA (reference sequence). Incomplete CDR3 DNA: TGCAGTGCCGCGCCCGTCCCGGGACAGATAATTTCAGATACG. It is translated as CSAAPVPGQIISDT. In full, the CDR3 reads CSAAPVPGQIISDTQYF.

Worth noting for this clone: Coverage ceases 3 residues before the CDR3 finishes, and the germline J gene fills in the end. The rearrangement joins TRBV19 to TRBJ2-2; possibly TRBD2 for D (6 bases). Germline values: CDR1 LNHDA, CDR2 SQIVND (reference sequence). This CDR3 has 16 amino acids. The covered CDR3 bases are TGTGCCAGTAGTAACGGCGGAGGGGAAGGTAATGAAAAG. Amino acids: CASSNGGGEGNEK. The full-length CDR3 reads as CASSNGGGEGNEKLFF.

Notes on this clone: The read halts 3 residues ahead of the CDR3 end, with the missing end drawn from the germline J gene. The rearrangement uses TRBV19 and TRBJ2-3, with 8 bases matching TRBD1. In germline, CDR1 is LNHDA, CDR2 SQIVND (reference sequence). Trimming at V came to 3 bases and at J to 2 bases, leaving 1 base not matched to a gene. The CDR3 has 14 residues. CDR3 DNA (partial): TGTGCCAGTAGTATGGACAGGGCCACAGATACG. Protein sequence: CASSMDRATDT. The whole CDR3 protein is CASSMDRATDTQYF. Supplemented by reference TRBV19 and TRBJ2-3, the full variable domain reads DGGITQSPKYLFRKEGQNVTLSCEQNLNHDAMYWYRQDPGQGLRLIYYSQIVNDFQKGDIAEGYSVSREKKESFPLTVTSAQKNPTAFYLCASSMDRATDTQYFGPGTRLTVL.

In the case of this clone: The CDR3 extends 3 residues past the end of the read, so its final part is completed from the germline J gene. V is TRBV7-3 and J is TRBJ2-5; 12 bases match TRBD2. From germline, CDR1 is SGHTA and CDR2 FQGTGA. The CDR3 consists of 14 residues. V shed 3 bases and J 4 bases; nucleotides not matched to a gene: 0. The CDR3: CASSLGLAGETQYF. CDR3 bases read: TGTGCCAGCAGCTTGGGACTAGCGGGAGAGACC.